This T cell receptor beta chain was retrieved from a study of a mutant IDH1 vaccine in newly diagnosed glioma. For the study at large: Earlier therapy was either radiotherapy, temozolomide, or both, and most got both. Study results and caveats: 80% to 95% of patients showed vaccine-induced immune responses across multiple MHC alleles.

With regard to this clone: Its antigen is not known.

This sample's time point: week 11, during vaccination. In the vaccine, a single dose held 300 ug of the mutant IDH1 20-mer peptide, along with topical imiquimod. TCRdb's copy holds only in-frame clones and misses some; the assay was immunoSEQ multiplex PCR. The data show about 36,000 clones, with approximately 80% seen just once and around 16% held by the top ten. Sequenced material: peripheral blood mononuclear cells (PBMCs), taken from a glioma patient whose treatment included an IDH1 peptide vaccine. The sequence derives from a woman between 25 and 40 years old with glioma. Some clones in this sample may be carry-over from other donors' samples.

CDR3 residues: CASSSGQGWPGELFF. The CDR3 coding sequence is TGTGCCAGCAGCTCCGGACAGGGCTGGCCCGGGGAGCTGTTTTTT. The rearrangement links TRBV5-8 to TRBJ2-2; 8 bases are a match to TRBD1. The CDR3 sequence is 15 residues long. J lost 6 bases, V lost 3 bases, and 7 bases had no gene match. Germline V gene sequence: CDR1 SGHTS, CDR2 YDEGEE.